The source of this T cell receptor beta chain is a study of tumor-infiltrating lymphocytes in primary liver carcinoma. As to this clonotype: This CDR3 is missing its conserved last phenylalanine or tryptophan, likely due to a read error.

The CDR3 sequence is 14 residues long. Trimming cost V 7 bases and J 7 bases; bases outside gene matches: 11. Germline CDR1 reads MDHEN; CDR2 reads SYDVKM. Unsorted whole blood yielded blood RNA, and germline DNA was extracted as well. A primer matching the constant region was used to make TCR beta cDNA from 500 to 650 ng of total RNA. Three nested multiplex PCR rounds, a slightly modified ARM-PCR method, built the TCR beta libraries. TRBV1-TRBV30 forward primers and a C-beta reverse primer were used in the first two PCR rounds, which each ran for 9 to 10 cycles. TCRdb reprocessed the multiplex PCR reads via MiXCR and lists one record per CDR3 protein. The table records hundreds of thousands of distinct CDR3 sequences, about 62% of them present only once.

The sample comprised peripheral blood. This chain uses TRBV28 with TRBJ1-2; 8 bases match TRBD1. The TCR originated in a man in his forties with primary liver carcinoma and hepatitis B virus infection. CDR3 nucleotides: TGTGCCAGCACCCAAATCGGGACAGGCATTGGCTACACCTCC. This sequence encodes CASTQIGTGIGYTS.